These 21 T cell receptor beta chains were all obtained from the same sample, sequenced in a study of cytomegalovirus exposure and HLA in healthy donors. PCR involved 60 Vbeta and 13 Jbeta primers. Sequencing used immunoSEQ multiplex PCR; TCRdb keeps in-frame clones, though not all of them. The sample lists about 140,000 clones; approximately 80% were seen once. Material: PBMCs. The receptors stem from a man aged 45-65 years in good health and CMV-seronegative.

The CDR3 spells CASSGRGGYYNEQFF. In DNA form, the CDR3 reads TGTGCCAGCAGTGGGAGGGGAGGGTACTACAATGAGCAGTTCTTC. The V gene is TRBV6-1, the J gene TRBJ2-1; 7 bases match TRBD2. The germline V gene has CDR1 MNHNS and CDR2 SASEGT. The CDR3 has 15 amino acids. Losses at the gene ends were 4 bases for V and 3 bases for J; bases not matched to a gene: 6.

The CDR3 region is CASSNYDRGGEQFF. The CDR3 DNA reads as TGTGCCAGTAGTAACTACGACAGGGGAGGTGAGCAGTTCTTC. The chain is built from TRBV19 and TRBJ2-1; 8 bases fit TRBD1. The germline gives CDR1 LNHDA, CDR2 SQIVND (reference sequence). This CDR3 spans 14 amino acids. The trim removed 4 bases at V and 9 bases at J, leaving 8 bases unmatched.

The chain employs TRBV2 and TRBJ1-3, with TRBD1 matching 7 bases. Germline V gene sequence: CDR1 SNHLY, CDR2 FYNNEI. This CDR3 is built from 15 residues. V trimming: 4 bases; J trimming: 0 bases; junction bases outside the gene matches: 3. The CDR3 loop is CASSGGQFSGNTIYF. The CDR3 region has the DNA TGTGCCAGCAGTGGGGGACAGTTCTCTGGAAACACCATATATTTT.

The V and J genes are TRBV30 and TRBJ1-6; the D gene is possibly TRBD1 (5 bases). The CDR3 runs to 14 residues. Per germline, CDR1 GTSNPN and CDR2 SVGIG (reference sequence). V gave up 5 bases and J gave up 10 bases, with 18 bases separating them. This chain's CDR3 is CAWAISGGGSPLHF. The CDR3 DNA is TGTGCCTGGGCCATCAGCGGGGGGGGGTCACCCCTCCACTTT.

The chain employs TRBV19 and TRBJ1-3, with 7 bases matching TRBD1. Per the germline V gene, CDR1 is LNHDA and CDR2 is SQIVND (reference sequence). Trimming removed 3 bases from V and 2 bases from J; junction bases left unmatched: 4. This CDR3 comprises 15 residues. The chain's CDR3 is CASSIDRETGNTIYF. The CDR3 nucleotides are TGTGCCAGTAGTATTGACAGGGAGACTGGAAACACCATATATTTT.

The chain couples TRBV4-1 to TRBJ2-7; a weak D match, TRBD1 (5 bases). The length of the CDR3 is 13 residues. The germline V gene encodes CDR1 MGHRA and CDR2 YSYEKL. V lost 1 base to trimming and J lost 1 base, with 5 bases between them. CDR3 in DNA: TGCGCCAGCAGCCAAGCAGGGTCCTACGAGCAGTACTTC. This encodes CASSQAGSYEQYF.

The rearrangement uses TRBV9 and TRBJ1-1; D call uncertain. V lost 6 bases, J lost 2 bases, and 14 bases lay in between. CDR3 size: 14 residues. Germline V CDR1 and CDR2: SGDLS, YYNGEE. CDR3 region: CASNAGILNTEAFF. The CDR3 DNA is TGTGCCAGCAACGCGGGAATCCTCAACACTGAAGCTTTCTTT.

V and J are TRBV30 and TRBJ1-5; the D gene is possibly TRBD1 (5 bases). Trimming removed 0 bases at V and 1 base at J, with 13 bases between. Germline lookup yields CDR1 GTSNPN and CDR2 SVGIG (reference sequence). The CDR3 runs to 16 residues. DNA of the CDR3: TGTGCCTGGAGTGTACGTTTAGGGGTGAGCAATCAGCCCCAGCATTTT. Its protein is CAWSVRLGVSNQPQHF.

The chain links TRBV7-2 to TRBJ2-7, with D perhaps matching TRBD1 (5 bases). Trimming removed 2 bases from V and 3 bases from J, with 11 bases in between. Germline V gene data show CDR1 as SGHTA and CDR2 as FQGNSA. CDR3 length equals 14 residues. CDR3 region: CASSLQGSDYEQYF. The CDR3 nucleotides are TGTGCCAGCAGCTTACAGGGTTCAGACTACGAGCAGTACTTC.

The chain recombines TRBV30 with TRBJ1-6; D gene uncertain. Germline V gene sequence: CDR1 GTSNPN, CDR2 SVGIG (reference sequence). The ends were cut back, 3 bases at V and 2 bases at J, with 23 bases in the middle. The CDR3 is made up of 19 amino acids. The CDR3 region is CAWRGDGSREGTYNSPLHF. The CDR3 DNA reads TGTGCCTGGAGAGGTGACGGGTCTCGGGAGGGCACCTATAATTCACCCCTCCACTTT.

In its sample, this clone was seen a few times. The chain joins TRBV7-2 to TRBJ1-2; D might be TRBD1 (5 bases). Germline V gene data show CDR1 as SGHTA and CDR2 as FQGNSA. V was clipped by 6 bases and J by 4 bases, with 18 bases between them. The CDR3 sequence is 15 residues long. The CDR3 region is CASRLETAPSYGYTF. The CDR3 DNA reads TGTGCCAGCAGGTTGGAGACAGCCCCGAGCTATGGCTACACCTTC.

This clone came up a few times. The chain combines TRBV25-1 with TRBJ2-5; the D gene is possibly TRBD2 (5 bases). This CDR3 region has 14 residues. With 5 bases removed from V and 4 bases from J, the gap between germline ends came to 14 bases. Per the germline V gene, CDR1 is MGHDK and CDR2 is SYGVNS. For the CDR3, the DNA is TGTGCCAGCAGTCCCACGAGGGTAGGAGAGACCCAGTACTTC. This encodes CASSPTRVGETQYF.

The gene calls are TRBV6-5 and TRBJ1-2; D is uncertain. Germline V lookup: CDR1 MNHEY, CDR2 SVGAGI. The CDR3 sequence is 13 residues long. V was clipped by 6 bases and J by 1 base, with 9 bases between them. The CDR3 nucleotides are TGTGCCAGCAGGGCAGGATATAACTATGGCTACACCTTC. Amino acids: CASRAGYNYGYTF.

CDR3 sequence: CASIGTGVLYSNQPQHF. The CDR3 region has the DNA TGTGCCAGTATAGGGACAGGGGTGCTTTATAGCAATCAGCCCCAGCATTTT. V gene TRBV19 combines with J gene TRBJ1-5; 10 bases match TRBD1. The CDR3 covers 17 residues. The V segment lost 7 bases and the J segment 0 bases; nucleotides outside the gene matches: 9. Germline loops: CDR1 LNHDA, CDR2 SQIVND (reference sequence).

The genes are TRBV5-5 and TRBJ2-4, with D possibly being TRBD2 (5 bases). This CDR3 spans 12 amino acids. From germline, CDR1 is SGHKS and CDR2 YYEKEE (reference sequence). Deletions cut 4 bases from V and 5 bases from J, with 7 bases between. The CDR3 protein is CASSLRENIQYF. The CDR3 nucleotides are TGTGCCAGCAGCCTGCGGGAAAACATTCAGTACTTC.

This sequence joins TRBV7-2 and TRBJ2-5; TRBD2 agrees at 9 bases. CDR3 length equals 15 residues. V trimming: 1 base; J trimming: 4 bases; junction bases outside the gene matches: 4. In germline, CDR1 is SGHTA, CDR2 FQGNSA. CDR3: CASSLGAGGRETQYF. Written as DNA, the CDR3 is TGTGCCAGCAGCTTAGGGGCGGGGGGGCGAGAGACCCAGTACTTC.

V is TRBV5-1 and J is TRBJ2-7; D is unresolved. The V end lost 4 bases, the J end lost 3 bases, and 17 bases lay between the germline ends. The CDR3 length is 15 residues. Germline assignment: CDR1 SGHRS and CDR2 YFSETQ. CDR3 coding DNA: TGCGCCAGCAGCCGTGCAGTGGCCCGAGGCTACGAGCAGTACTTC. Amino acid sequence: CASSRAVARGYEQYF.

The chain has TRBV7-6 and TRBJ2-2, with D unclear. The CDR3 runs to 14 residues. The ends were cut back, 0 bases at V and 7 bases at J, with 9 bases in the middle. The germline V gene has CDR1 SGHVS and CDR2 FNYEAQ. CDR3 DNA sequence: TGTGCCAGCAGCTTAGCGCTCGGCGGCGGGGAGCTGTTTTTT. Its protein product is CASSLALGGGELFF. The complete variable domain, with remaining parts taken from reference TRBV7-6 and TRBJ2-2, reads GAGVSQSPRYKVTKRGQDVALRCDPISGHVSLYWYRQALGQGPEFLTYFNYEAQQDKSGLPNDRFSAERPEGSISTLTIQRTEQRDSAMYRCASSLALGGGELFFGEGSRLTVL.

This clone showed up just a few times. The gene calls are TRBV7-9 and TRBJ2-7, with TRBD2 matching 11 bases. With V trimmed by 4 bases and J by 2 bases, 1 base remained unmatched. The CDR3 has 14 amino acids. Germline V CDR1 and CDR2: SEHNR, FQNEAQ (reference sequence). This CDR3 is CASSSSGGTYEQYF. The DNA for the CDR3 is TGTGCCAGCAGCTCTAGCGGGGGGACCTACGAGCAGTACTTC. The complete variable domain, with remaining parts taken from reference TRBV7-9 and TRBJ2-7, reads DTGVSQNPRHKITKRGQNVTFRCDPISEHNRLYWYRQTLGQGPEFLTYFQNEAQLEKSRLLSDRFSAERPKGSFSTLEIQRTEQGDSAMYLCASSSSGGTYEQYFGPGTRLTVT.

This chain uses TRBV5-8 with TRBJ1-2; 8 bases are shared with TRBD1. Germline V lookup: CDR1 SGHTS, CDR2 YDEGEE. The length of the CDR3 is 9 residues. CDR3 sequence (DNA): TGTGCTTCAGGGGGCGGCTACACCTTC. Its translation is CASGGGYTF.

This clone showed up just once. The rearrangement joins TRBV19 to TRBJ1-2; tentative D call: TRBD1 (5 bases). This CDR3 region has 18 residues. V was cut by 5 bases and J by 3 bases, with 25 bases left in between. Germline V gene data show CDR1 as LNHDA and CDR2 as SQIVND (reference sequence). The CDR3 sequence is CASSPRVGGLRLHYGYTF. DNA of the CDR3: TGTGCCAGTAGTCCGCGCGTGGGGGGGTTAAGACTACACTATGGCTACACCTTC.